This TCR beta chain is drawn from a study of spatial heterogeneity in lung cancer. Study-wide background: The donor group consisted of around 70 patients who had untreated, early-stage non-small cell lung cancer. A unique TCR and UMI combination showed up more than ten times in raw reads, on average. Sequencing consistently turned up more beta-chain sequences than alpha-chain sequences.

In its sample, this clonotype was seen a few times. Documented time point: blood at routine non-recurrence follow-up after resection. Unsorted samples of tumor, nontumor lung or frozen PBMC had their whole RNA sequenced. V lost 5 bases to trimming and J lost 2 bases; unmatched junction nucleotides: 7. The V gene's germline CDR1 is SEHNR and CDR2 FQNEAQ (reference sequence). The CDR3 has 15 amino acids. Every TCR cDNA molecule bore a unique molecular identifier. MiXCR, applied by TCRdb to the 5' RACE reads, yields one record per CDR3 protein. Of about 120,000 distinct CDR3 sequences listed, 12% are singletons.

This chain uses TRBV7-9 with TRBJ1-1; TRBD1 agrees at 8 bases. The TCR was taken from a male donor with early-stage non-small cell lung cancer. The sequenced sample was PBMCs, obtained at follow-up. CDR3 coding DNA: TGTGCCAGCAGCCTAGGGGACAGGCCCAACACTGAAGCTTTCTTT. Protein: CASSLGDRPNTEAFF.